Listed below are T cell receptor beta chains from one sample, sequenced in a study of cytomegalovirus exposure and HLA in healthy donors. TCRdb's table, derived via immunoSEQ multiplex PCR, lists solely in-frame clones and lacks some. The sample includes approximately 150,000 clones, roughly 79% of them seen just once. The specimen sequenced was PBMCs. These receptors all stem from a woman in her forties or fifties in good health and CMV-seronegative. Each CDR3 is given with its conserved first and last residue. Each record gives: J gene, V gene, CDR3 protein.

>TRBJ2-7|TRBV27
CASSFRQGYSYEQYF
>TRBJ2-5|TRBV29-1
CSVAPPGLAPETQYF
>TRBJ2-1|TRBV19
CASSFGLDRNEQFF
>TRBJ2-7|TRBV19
CASSIDGATSYEQYF
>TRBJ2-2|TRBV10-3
CAISGPGQGNTGELFF
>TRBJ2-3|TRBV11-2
CASSPGGGPNTDTQYF
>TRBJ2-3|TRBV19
CASTGQTDTQYF
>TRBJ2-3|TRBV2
CASSRRISTDTQYF
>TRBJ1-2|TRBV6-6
CASEGNGYTF
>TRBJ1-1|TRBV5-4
CASSRSQGAGTEAFF
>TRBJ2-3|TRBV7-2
CASSQQYGGDTQYF
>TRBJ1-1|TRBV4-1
CASSQAQGANTEAFF
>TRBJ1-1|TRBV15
CATSSSGTLIPEAFF
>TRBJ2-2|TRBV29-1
CSVGTGGAGELFF
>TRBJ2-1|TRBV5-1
CASSPPRGNNNEQFF
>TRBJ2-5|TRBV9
CASSVAGGPQETQYF
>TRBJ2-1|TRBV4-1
CASSQDYRGLAGLYNEQFF
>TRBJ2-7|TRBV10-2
CASSDNSYEQYF
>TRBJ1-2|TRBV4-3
CASSHDRGRLNGYTF
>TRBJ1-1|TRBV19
CASSTPGMPNTEAFF
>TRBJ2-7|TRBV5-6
CASSPPGWSSYEQYF
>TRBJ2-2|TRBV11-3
CASQGSNTGELFF
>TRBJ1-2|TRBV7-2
CASSQTGDYGYTF
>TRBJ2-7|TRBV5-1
CASSFRGWALGTSGELSYEQYF
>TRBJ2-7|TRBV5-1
CASSLDGSPSYEQYF
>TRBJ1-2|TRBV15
CATSEDRRYGYTF